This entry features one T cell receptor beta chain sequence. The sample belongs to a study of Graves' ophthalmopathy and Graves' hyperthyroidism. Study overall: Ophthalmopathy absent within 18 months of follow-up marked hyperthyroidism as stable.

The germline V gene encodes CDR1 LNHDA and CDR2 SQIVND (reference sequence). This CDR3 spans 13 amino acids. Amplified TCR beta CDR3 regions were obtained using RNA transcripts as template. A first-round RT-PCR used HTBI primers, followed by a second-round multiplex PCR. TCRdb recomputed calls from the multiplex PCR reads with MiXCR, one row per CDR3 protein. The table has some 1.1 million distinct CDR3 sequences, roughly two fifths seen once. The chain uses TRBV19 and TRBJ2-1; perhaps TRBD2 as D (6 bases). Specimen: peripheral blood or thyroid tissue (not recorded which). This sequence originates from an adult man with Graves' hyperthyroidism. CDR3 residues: CAAGSRGWNEQFF. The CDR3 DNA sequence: TGTGCAGCGGGCTCGCGGGGATGGAATGAGCAGTTCTTC.